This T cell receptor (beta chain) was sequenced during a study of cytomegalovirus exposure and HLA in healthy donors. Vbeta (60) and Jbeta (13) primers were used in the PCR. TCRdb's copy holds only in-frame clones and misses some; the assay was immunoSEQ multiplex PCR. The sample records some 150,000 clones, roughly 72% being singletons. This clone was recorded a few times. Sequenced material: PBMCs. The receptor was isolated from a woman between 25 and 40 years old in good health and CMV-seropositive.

CDR3 nucleotide sequence: TGTGCCAGCAGCTCGGGGGGCACTGAAGCTTTCTTT. This translates into CASSSGGTEAFF. This sequence joins TRBV5-6 and TRBJ1-1; the D gene is possibly TRBD1 (5 bases). V was trimmed by 3 bases and J by 4 bases, leaving 7 bases between them. The CDR3 has 12 residues. The germline CDR1 and CDR2 sequences are SGHDT and YYEEEE.